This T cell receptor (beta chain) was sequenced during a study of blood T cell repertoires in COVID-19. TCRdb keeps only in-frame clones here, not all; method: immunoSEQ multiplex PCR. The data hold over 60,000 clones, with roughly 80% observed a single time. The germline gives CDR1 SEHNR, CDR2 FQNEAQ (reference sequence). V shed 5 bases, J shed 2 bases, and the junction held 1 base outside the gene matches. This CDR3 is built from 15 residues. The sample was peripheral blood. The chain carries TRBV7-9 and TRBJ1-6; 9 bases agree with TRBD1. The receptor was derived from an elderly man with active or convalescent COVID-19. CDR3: CASSGQGTYNSPLHF. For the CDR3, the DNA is TGTGCCAGCAGCGGACAGGGGACCTATAATTCACCCCTCCACTTT.